The present T cell receptor (beta chain) was sequenced within a study of blood T cells in healthy people across ages. Per sample, at least 5 micrograms of total RNA were extracted. This clonotype was seen a handful of times. From germline, CDR1 is SNHLY and CDR2 FYNNEI. With 8 bases removed from V and 5 bases from J, the gap between germline ends came to 15 bases. This CDR3 region has 13 residues. Then a second PCR, running about 6 to 12 cycles, was carried out with a sample-barcoded 5' primer and a J-beta primer mix. TCRdb reanalysed the 5' RACE reads using MiXCR and keeps one entry per CDR3 protein. The sample lists roughly 1,800,000 distinct CDR3 sequences, around 48% occurring once.

Sequenced material: blood. The rearrangement joins TRBV2 to TRBJ2-5; D remains unclear. This receptor was identified in a woman in her thirties or forties in good health. Written as DNA, the CDR3 is TGTGCCAGCTGGGTCCTCCCTGATGAGACCCAGTACTTC. As protein: CASWVLPDETQYF.